This T cell receptor beta chain was recorded in a study of blood T cell repertoires in COVID-19. Looking at the study overall: Acute and convalescent COVID-19 samples came from the United States, Italy and Spain.

The CDR3 extends over 17 amino acids. Losses at the gene ends were 3 bases for V and 0 bases for J; bases not matched to a gene: 7. Germline values: CDR1 SGHRS, CDR2 YFSETQ. How the authors handled the data: Reference gene primer amplification gave nucleated cell count estimates. Assay used: immunoSEQ multiplex PCR; TCRdb lists only in-frame clones, some missing. V and J calls and clone size come straight from that table; D and trimming were deduced from the DNA. The sample yields fewer than 300,000 clones, about 80% seen once. The TCR originated in an older person with COVID-19, enrolled during active disease. Sequences were obtained from peripheral blood. The rearrangement joins TRBV5-1 to TRBJ2-2; the match to TRBD1 covers 8 bases. CDR3 in DNA: TGCGCCAGCAGCTCGGGCACAGGGGGAACGAACACCGGGGAGCTGTTTTTT. It is translated as CASSSGTGGTNTGELFF.